These T cell receptor beta chains were read from a single sample in a study of graft-versus-host responses after intestinal transplantation. The protocol was immunoSEQ multiplex PCR, while the TCRdb copy is restricted to in-frame clones and leaves out a portion. The repertoire has about 24,000 clones, over 75% of them found once; the top ten carry more than 0.9%. The material was PBMCs, obtained roughly 68 weeks after intestinal transplant. The receptors originated from a human patient who received an intestinal transplant, so some T cells may come from the graft donor. Both conserved end residues are part of each CDR3. A D gene is named only where the DNA matches it firmly. Clone size is not always given. Where it is, it says once, few, many or a class for expanded clones.

J gene | clone size | D gene | V gene | CDR3 protein | CDR3 DNA
TRBJ2-7 | - | TRBD2 | TRBV7-6 | CATSPTSGSSPYEQYF | TGTGCCACCTCCCCGACTAGCGGGAGTTCCCCCTACGAGCAGTACTTC
TRBJ2-3 | - | - | TRBV19 | CASSPVSTDTQYF | TGTGCCAGTAGTCCAGTAAGCACAGATACGCAGTATTTT
TRBJ2-7 | - | - | TRBV29-1 | CSVEDNNSYEQYF | TGCAGCGTTGAAGATAACAACTCCTACGAGCAGTACTTC
TRBJ2-7 | few | - | TRBV6-5 | CASSPFPRGVYEQYF | TGTGCCAGCAGCCCGTTCCCCCGGGGAGTCTACGAGCAGTACTTC
TRBJ2-7 | - | TRBD1 | TRBV28 | CASSLGDRAYEQYF | TGTGCCAGCAGTTTAGGTGACAGGGCCTACGAGCAGTACTTC
TRBJ2-7 | - | - | TRBV5-6 | CASSSGRGFMYEQYF | TGTGCCAGCAGCTCGGGGCGTGGGTTTATGTACGAGCAGTACTTC
TRBJ1-5 | once | - | TRBV6-5 | CASSEVVIGQPQHF | TGTGCCAGCAGTGAAGTCGTCATAGGTCAGCCCCAGCATTTT
TRBJ1-1 | few | - | TRBV9 | CASSVTPVEGGDEAFF | TGTGCCAGCAGCGTAACGCCGGTGGAGGGCGGAGATGAAGCTTTCTTT
TRBJ1-2 | - | TRBD1 | TRBV9 | CASSFRDRGSGYGYTF | TGTGCCAGCAGCTTCCGGGACAGGGGGTCCGGATATGGCTACACCTTC
TRBJ1-5 | - | - | TRBV19 | CASSRWQNQPQHF | TGTGCCAGTAGTCGCTGGCAGAATCAGCCCCAGCATTTT
TRBJ2-7 | - | TRBD1 | TRBV14 | CASSQDEGQGTYEQYF | TGTGCCAGCAGCCAAGATGAGGGACAGGGGACTTACGAGCAGTACTTC
TRBJ2-4 | - | - | TRBV4-1 | CASSQPPQGLLAKNIQYF | TGCGCCAGCAGCCAACCTCCACAGGGTCTGCTAGCCAAAAACATTCAGTACTTC
TRBJ2-1 | few | - | TRBV9 | CASSRGGGGYNEQFF | TGTGCCAGCAGCCGAGGGGGCGGGGGCTACAATGAGCAGTTCTTC
TRBJ1-1 | - | TRBD1 | TRBV19 | CARAPTGDTEAFF | TGTGCCAGGGCCCCTACAGGGGACACTGAAGCTTTCTTT
TRBJ2-1 | - | - | TRBV5-4 | CASSSSGYEQFF | TGTGCCAGCAGTTCATCGGGTTATGAGCAGTTCTTC
TRBJ1-5 | - | TRBD1 | TRBV7-8 | CASSLSGGTGDQPQHF | TGTGCCAGCAGCTTAAGCGGCGGGACAGGAGATCAGCCCCAGCATTTT
TRBJ2-4 | - | - | TRBV7-3 | CASSLSGTGNIQYF | TGTGCCAGCAGCTTAAGTGGGACGGGAAACATTCAGTACTTC
TRBJ2-1 | - | - | TRBV4-2 | CASSQDRGPYNEQFF | TGTGCCAGCAGCCAAGACAGGGGCCCGTACAATGAGCAGTTCTTC
TRBJ2-1 | - | - | TRBV19 | CASTRSSYNEQFF | TGTGCCAGTACACGAAGCTCCTACAATGAGCAGTTCTTC
TRBJ1-3 | - | - | TRBV18 | CASSRTRGQASPSGNTIYF | TGTGCCAGCTCACGAACTCGAGGTCAAGCCTCCCCCTCTGGAAACACCATATATTTT
TRBJ2-3 | - | - | TRBV18 | CASSPPGTDTQYF | TGTGCCAGCTCACCACCGGGCACAGATACGCAGTATTTT
TRBJ1-4 | - | TRBD1 | TRBV6-1 | CASSRQGFEKLFF | TGTGCCAGCAGTCGACAGGGATTCGAAAAACTGTTTTTT
TRBJ2-3 | - | - | TRBV11-2 | CASSLDALARDTQYF | TGTGCCAGCAGCTTAGATGCTCTAGCTAGAGATACGCAGTATTTT
TRBJ2-3 | - | TRBD2 | TRBV2 | CASSARGTSGSTDTQYF | TGTGCCAGCAGCGCACGCGGGACTAGCGGGAGCACAGATACGCAGTATTTT
TRBJ2-5 | - | TRBD1 | TRBV29-1 | CSVPDRGETQYF | TGCAGCGTTCCTGACAGGGGAGAGACCCAGTACTTC
TRBJ2-1 | few | - | TRBV6-5 | CASSYSPASYNEQFF | TGTGCCAGCAGTTACTCCCCAGCCTCCTACAATGAGCAGTTCTTC
TRBJ2-5 | - | - | TRBV7-9 | CASSSQVQQETQYF | TGTGCCAGCAGCTCACAGGTCCAGCAAGAGACCCAGTACTTC
TRBJ2-7 | - | - | TRBV7-6 | CASSLAGVGEQYF | TGTGCCAGCAGCTTAGCGGGGGTGGGGGAGCAGTACTTC
TRBJ2-6 | - | - | TRBV10-3 | CAISSPTTGANVLTF | TGTGCCATCAGTTCACCGACAACTGGGGCCAACGTCCTGACTTTC
TRBJ2-6 | - | - | TRBV19 | CASTPRGQSSGANVLTF | TGTGCCAGTACCCCCCGGGGCCAAAGCTCTGGGGCCAACGTCCTGACTTTC
TRBJ1-3 | - | - | TRBV30 | CAWNRDEVRNTIYF | TGTGCCTGGAACCGAGACGAGGTGCGAAACACCATATATTTT
TRBJ2-7 | - | TRBD1 | TRBV27 | CASSLGTGPSYEQYF | TGTGCCAGCAGTTTGGGGACAGGCCCTTCCTACGAGCAGTACTTC
TRBJ1-1 | - | - | TRBV6-5 | CASSNQVLGTEAFF | TGTGCCAGCAGTAATCAGGTTTTGGGCACTGAAGCTTTCTTT
TRBJ1-1 | few | TRBD1 | TRBV4-2 | CASRGGTGGQDTEAFF | TGTGCCAGCAGGGGCGGGACAGGGGGCCAGGACACTGAAGCTTTCTTT
TRBJ2-7 | - | - | TRBV6-5 | CASSPSYEQYF | TGTGCCAGCAGTCCCTCCTACGAGCAGTACTTC
TRBJ2-7 | - | TRBD2 | TRBV6-5 | CASSYADGGSYEQYF | TGTGCCAGCAGTTACGCGGACGGGGGGTCCTACGAGCAGTACTTC
TRBJ2-7 | - | - | TRBV6-1 | CASSITYEQYF | TGTGCCAGCAGTATCACCTACGAGCAGTACTTC
TRBJ2-7 | - | TRBD1 | TRBV6-5 | CASSYRTGSSYEQYF | TGTGCCAGCAGTTACCGGACAGGGAGCTCCTACGAGCAGTACTTC
TRBJ2-1 | - | TRBD2 | TRBV2 | CASSSTSGRGNEQFF | TGTGCCAGCAGCTCAACTAGCGGGAGGGGCAATGAGCAGTTCTTC
TRBJ1-2 | - | - | TRBV11-2 | CASSLQGFYGYTF | TGTGCCAGCAGCTTACAGGGATTCTATGGCTACACCTTC
TRBJ2-2 | once | - | TRBV11-2 | CASSLVNTGELFF | TGTGCCAGCAGCTTGGTCAACACCGGGGAGCTGTTTTTT
TRBJ2-5 | - | - | TRBV11-2 | CASSLFAEETQYF | TGTGCCAGCAGCTTATTTGCAGAAGAGACCCAGTACTTC
TRBJ2-1 | - | TRBD2 | TRBV19 | CASSRTSALKIYNEQFF | TGTGCCAGTAGTAGGACTAGCGCGCTGAAAATCTACAATGAGCAGTTCTTC
TRBJ2-4 | - | - | TRBV5-1 | CASSAREENIQYF | TGCGCCAGCAGCGCAAGGGAAGAAAACATTCAGTACTTC